The clone carrying this TCR beta chain was found once. Germline values: CDR1 SEHNR, CDR2 FQNEAQ (reference sequence). The CDR3 has 15 amino acids. Trimming shortened V by 2 bases and J by 8 bases, and 13 bases separated the two germline ends. Original methodology: Estimation of nucleated cell counts relied on the amplification of reference gene primers. Sequencing used immunoSEQ multiplex PCR; TCRdb keeps in-frame clones, though not all of them. For V, J and clone size, that table is used; D and trimming come from the DNA. The sample carries about 120,000 clones, 87% recorded once. This sample is part of a study of blood T cell repertoires in COVID-19. Study-wide context: COVID-19 samples collected from the United States, Italy and Spain covered acute and convalescent phases. T cells, B-cell-depleted T cells, or PBMCs provided the cDNA or gDNA that served as material.

The material sequenced was peripheral blood. The chain has TRBV7-9 and TRBJ2-6, with D possibly being TRBD1 (6 bases). The sequence was obtained from a woman between 65 and 79 years old with acute or convalescent COVID-19. CDR3 DNA sequence: TGTGCCAGCAGCTTACAGGGGCCTGCGACCAACGTCCTGACTTTC. It codes for CASSLQGPATNVLTF.